This note documents a single TCR beta chain sequence. A single count supports this clone. Its binding antigen is unknown. Within one base of it there is no much larger clone, and no base qualities were kept. These data belong to a study of blood T cell repertoires in COVID-19 (dated by TCRdb to about 2020). Regarding the research as a whole: The collaborator samples originated in the United States, Italy and Spain and spanned the acute and convalescent phases of COVID-19. The material from the prospective study consisted of cDNA or gDNA derived from T cells, B-cell-depleted T cells, or PBMCs. Where HLA class I and class II types were available, the types were taken from metadata supplied by the sample provider, not from assay-based typing. Nearly every sample came with metadata listing a de-identified subject ID, COVID-19 status, age in years and sex. The dataset comprised deeply sampled blood TCRbeta repertoires from subjects exposed to, actively infected with, or recovered from COVID-19. Samples were obtained from the ongoing ImmuneRACE study (first 160 participants) and from over 1,000 subjects provided by 6 global collaborators. The repertoires were released in a freely available public database meant as a resource for research on the immune response to SARS-CoV-2.

Samples from volunteer blood donors who had recovered from COVID-19 were contributed by a second Seattle source. Whole blood was collected in K2EDTA tubes by collaborating institutions according to the institutions' own protocols. For TCRbeta analysis, collaborator samples were shipped as frozen whole blood, as isolated PBMCs, or as DNA extracted from either sample type. Spanning cysteine to phenylalanine, the CDR3 consists of 11 amino acids. Only CDR3 DNA remains: 33 bases, in frame from the first base. Cut back by 9 bases and 5 bases, the V and J ends lie 10 bases apart. The immunoSEQ Assay, a bias-controlled multiplex PCR, was used to amplify TCRbeta CDR3 regions from genomic DNA. The authors processed their data as follows. The number of nucleated cells in each sample was estimated by amplification of reference gene primers within the assay. Sequence reads were collapsed and filtered to measure the absolute abundance of every unique TCRbeta CDR3 rearrangement. For each sample, productive Simpson clonality was calculated as the square root of Simpson's diversity index across productive rearrangements. Held by TCRdb, this immuneACCESS table contains in-frame sequences only and omits some clones. Under half of the omission traces to an unresolved V gene where checked; the cause of the rest is unknown. V and J calls and clone size come straight from that table; D and trimming were deduced from the DNA. This sample is represented by over 300,000 clones; 70% to 90% of them were singletons. The ten largest clones take up 5% to 7% of the sample.

What the study reported, not specific to this receptor: Clinical and demographic metadata were provided uncurated, with the amount varying by source and participant.

The sample consisted of peripheral blood. The TCR originated in a man aged 18 to 29 who had recovered from COVID-19. In this chain, TRBV12-3 or TRBV12-4 is recombined with TRBJ1-2; TRBD1 is possibly the D segment (6 matching bases). CDR3 loop: CASNTGYGYTF. The DNA is TGTGCCAGTAACACAGGGTATGGCTACACCTTC.